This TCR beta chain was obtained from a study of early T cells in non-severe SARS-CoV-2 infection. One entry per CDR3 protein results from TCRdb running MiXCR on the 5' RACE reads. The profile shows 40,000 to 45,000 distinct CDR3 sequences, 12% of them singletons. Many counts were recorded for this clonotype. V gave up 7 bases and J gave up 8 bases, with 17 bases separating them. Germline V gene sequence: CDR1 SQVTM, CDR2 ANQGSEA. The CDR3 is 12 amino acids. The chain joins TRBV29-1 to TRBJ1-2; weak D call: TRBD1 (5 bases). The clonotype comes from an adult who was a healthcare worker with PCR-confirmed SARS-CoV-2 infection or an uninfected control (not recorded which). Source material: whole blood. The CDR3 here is CSGGQGNSGYTF. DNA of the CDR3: TGCAGCGGTGGACAAGGCAATAGCGGCTACACCTTC.